What follows are 31 T cell receptor beta chains derived from one specimen sequenced in a study of T-cell memory formation after mild COVID-19. TCRdb analysed the 5' RACE reads with MiXCR anew, one entry per CDR3 protein. The sample records a few hundred thousand distinct CDR3 sequences, roughly a tenth being singletons. The sequenced sample consisted of PBMCs or a T cell subset sorted from them (not recorded which). The receptor source for this set is a man younger than 30 who had mild COVID-19 (a few samples of this study predate the infection). Cell type and time point are not known.

The chain is built from TRBV27 and TRBJ1-1, with D hard to call. The V gene lost 5 bases and the J gene lost 7 bases, with 14 bases spanning the gap. The V gene's germline CDR1 is MNHEY and CDR2 SMNVEV (reference sequence). The length of the CDR3 is 13 residues. CDR3 loop: CASSPGLGYEAFF. The CDR3 DNA follows: TGTGCCAGCAGTCCCGGGTTGGGTTATGAAGCTTTCTTT.

This clonotype has more than one count but fewer than ten. The rearrangement uses TRBV7-2 and TRBJ2-1; D tentatively fits TRBD1 or TRBD2 (5 bases each). Trimming stripped 0 bases from V and 9 bases from J, with 6 bases between. Germline CDR1 reads SGHTA; CDR2 reads FQGNSA. The length of the CDR3 is 12 residues. The CDR3 DNA sequence: TGTGCCAGCAGCTTAGCCGGGACTGAGCAGTTCTTC. This translates into CASSLAGTEQFF.

Only a few counts were recorded for this clonotype. The rearrangement joins TRBV3-1 to TRBJ2-3, with unresolved D. Germline V gene lookup returns CDR1 LGHDT and CDR2 YNNKEL (reference sequence). The CDR3 contains 15 residues. V was shortened by 0 bases and J by 7 bases, with 14 bases between the two germline ends. The CDR3 spells CASSQDTTELNTQYF. The CDR3 DNA reads as TGTGCCAGCAGCCAAGATACCACGGAGCTTAATACGCAGTATTTT.

This clonotype has just one count. The chain links TRBV6-5 to TRBJ1-3; D ambiguous. Trimming left V 7 bases short and J 0 bases short, with 10 bases between. Germline CDR1 is MNHEY and CDR2 is SVGAGI. This CDR3 comprises 14 residues. The CDR3 loop reads CASIRPTSGNTIYF. As DNA, the CDR3 is TGTGCCAGCATCCGGCCGACCTCTGGAAACACCATATATTTT.

This clonotype showed up many times. V is TRBV5-6 and J is TRBJ2-2; 13 bases are shared with TRBD2. Per the germline V gene, CDR1 is SGHDT and CDR2 is YYEEEE. J was trimmed by 3 bases and V by 4 bases; bases with no gene match: 3. The CDR3 consists of 16 residues. CDR3 in DNA: TGTGCCAGCAGCCCACTAGCGGGGGGGGACACCGGGGAGCTGTTTTTT. Translated: CASSPLAGGDTGELFF.

This clonotype was counted at least ten times. The J gene is TRBJ1-6, the V gene TRBV4-2, with D uncertain. This CDR3 has 14 amino acids. The V gene's germline CDR1 is LGHNA and CDR2 YNFKEQ. Trimming removed 1 base from V and 7 bases from J, with 8 bases in between. This CDR3 reads CASSQGRQNSPLHF. The DNA for the CDR3 is TGTGCCAGCAGCCAAGGCAGACAAAATTCACCCCTCCACTTT.

This clonotype occurred many times. This sequence joins TRBV7-2 and TRBJ2-1; the D gene could be TRBD1 or TRBD2 (5 bases each). V dropped 5 bases and J dropped 13 bases, with 21 bases sitting between them. The CDR3 has 14 residues. The germline V gene encodes CDR1 SGHTA and CDR2 FQGNSA. CDR3 sequence: CASSSTPGPLPQFF. The CDR3 DNA is TGTGCCAGCAGCAGTACACCGGGACCCTTACCCCAGTTCTTC.

This clonotype was seen many times. The chain is built from TRBV12-3 or TRBV12-4 and TRBJ1-1; 7 bases match TRBD1. The CDR3 totals 14 residues. With V trimmed by 8 bases and J by 2 bases, 8 bases remained unmatched. CDR3 region: CASVLTGANTEAFF. As DNA, the CDR3 is TGTGCCAGCGTACTAACAGGGGCTAACACTGAAGCTTTCTTT.

This clonotype was observed a handful of times. The chain links TRBV7-6 to TRBJ2-2; TRBD1 matches 11 bases. This CDR3 is built from 16 residues. In germline, CDR1 is SGHVS, CDR2 FNYEAQ. V shed 5 bases, J shed 5 bases, and the junction held 7 bases outside the gene matches. CDR3 DNA sequence: TGTGCCAGCAGCCCTCCGGGACAGGGGGAAACCGGGGAGCTGTTTTTT. As protein: CASSPPGQGETGELFF.

This rearrangement joins TRBV20-1 to TRBJ2-5; 10 positions match TRBD1. Germline V gene data show CDR1 as DFQATT and CDR2 as SNEGSKA (reference sequence). This CDR3 region has 15 residues. V lost 5 bases and J lost 1; bases outside the gene matches: 7. The CDR3 here is CSARWDRGGQETQYF. The DNA for the CDR3 is TGCAGTGCTCGATGGGACAGGGGAGGCCAAGAGACCCAGTACTTC.

The V gene is TRBV7-3, the J gene TRBJ2-5; D gene ambiguous. The CDR3 has 13 amino acids. Germline CDR1 reads SGHTA; CDR2 reads FQGTGA. V gave up 2 bases and J gave up 2 bases, with 6 bases separating them. CDR3 sequence: CASSLQQQETQYF. CDR3 DNA: TGTGCCAGCAGCTTACAACAGCAAGAGACCCAGTACTTC.

This clonotype was found a few times. This chain uses TRBV7-9 with TRBJ1-1; 8 bases align to TRBD1. The CDR3 extends over 14 amino acids. Germline-derived CDR1 and CDR2 are SEHNR and FQNEAQ (reference sequence). The J segment lost 5 bases and the V segment lost 7 bases, leaving 9 bases of the junction unmatched. This CDR3 reads CASIDRGWNTEAFF. CDR3 nucleotide sequence: TGTGCCAGCATTGACAGGGGTTGGAATACTGAAGCTTTCTTT.

This clonotype was observed a few times. V is TRBV4-3 and J is TRBJ2-5; 7 nucleotides agree with TRBD2. Germline V gene data show CDR1 as LGHNA and CDR2 as YSLEER. The CDR3 length is 16 residues. J lost 2 bases, V lost 0 bases, and 6 bases had no gene match. The CDR3 region has the DNA TGCGCCAGCAGCCAAGATCTGAGGCGGGGGCAAGAGACCCAGTACTTC. Amino acid sequence: CASSQDLRRGQETQYF.

There are a few counts of this clonotype. The V and J genes are TRBV4-1 and TRBJ2-7; D is unclear. The CDR3 spans 16 residues. CDR1 and CDR2 from the germline V gene are MGHRA and YSYEKL. Deletions cut 1 base from V and 0 bases from J, with 13 bases between. CDR3 coding DNA: TGCGCCAGCAGCCAAGGTTTTCGAACCCGCTCCTACGAGCAGTACTTC. Protein sequence: CASSQGFRTRSYEQYF.

This chain links TRBV3-1 with TRBJ2-1, with a possible D match to TRBD2 (5 bases). Looked up from germline, CDR1 is LGHDT and CDR2 is YNNKEL (reference sequence). The CDR3 length is 13 residues. V was clipped by 4 bases and J by 7 bases, with 11 bases between them. CDR3 in amino acids: CASSRTEGNEQFF. In DNA form, the CDR3 reads TGTGCCAGCAGCCGCACAGAGGGAAATGAGCAGTTCTTC.

This clonotype was counted a few times. The chain has TRBV11-1 and TRBJ2-3; 7 bases align to TRBD2. Trimming cost V 5 bases and J 2 bases; bases outside gene matches: 10. The CDR3 length is 16 residues. Germline V gives CDR1 SGHAT, CDR2 FQDESV (reference sequence). The CDR3 sequence: CASSPSPSGITDTQYF. The CDR3 coding sequence is TGTGCCAGCAGCCCCTCCCCCAGCGGGATCACAGATACGCAGTATTTT.

This clonotype has more than one count but fewer than ten. V is TRBV29-1 and J is TRBJ2-1; D remains unclear. This CDR3 has 12 amino acids. Germline V gene lookup returns CDR1 SQVTM and CDR2 ANQGSEA. Trimming removed 4 bases from V and 2 bases from J, with 6 bases in between. The CDR3 spells CSVVRAYNEQFF. The CDR3 DNA reads as TGCAGCGTTGTAAGGGCCTACAATGAGCAGTTCTTC.

This clonotype was counted only a few times. V gene TRBV29-1 combines with J gene TRBJ2-7, with D possibly being TRBD1 (6 bases). Germline CDR1 SQVTM, CDR2 ANQGSEA. CDR3 length equals 16 residues. The V end lost 8 bases, the J end lost 4 bases, and 27 bases lay between the germline ends. The CDR3 DNA is TGCAGCAACCTAGGTAGGGCCGGGACAAAGGCATACGAGCAGTACGTC. Its translation: CSNLGRAGTKAYEQYV.

The rearrangement joins TRBV20-1 to TRBJ1-5, with a tentative D call TRBD1 (5 bases). The ends were cut back, 3 bases at V and 11 bases at J, with 14 bases in the middle. The germline CDR1 and CDR2 sequences are DFQATT and SNEGSKA (reference sequence). The CDR3 extends over 12 amino acids. This CDR3 is CSASMTEEAQHF. The CDR3 nucleotides read TGCAGTGCTAGTATGACAGAGGAGGCCCAGCATTTT.

This clonotype was counted at least ten times. The V call is TRBV5-6, the J call TRBJ2-1; D gene unclear. CDR1 and CDR2 (germline): SGHDT, YYEEEE. The length of the CDR3 is 11 residues. Trimming left V 2 bases short and J 5 bases short, with 2 bases between. As DNA, the CDR3 is TGTGCCAGCAGCTTAAACAATGAGCAGTTCTTC. Translating it yields CASSLNNEQFF.

The rearrangement joins TRBV12-2 to TRBJ2-3; the table gives TRBD1 as D, unverified against the DNA. TRBV12-2 is termed a pseudogene. The CDR3 is 21 residues long. CDR3 DNA: TGTGCAAGTCTCCCCCTACGGAGGCGCGCACCAAACGATCGCAGCACAGATACGCAGTATTTT. Translating gives CASLPLRRRAPNDRSTDTQYF.

The rearrangement uses TRBV12-3 or TRBV12-4 and TRBJ1-2; D gene ambiguous. The CDR3 has 13 amino acids. V shed 5 bases and J shed 3 bases, with 10 bases lying between them. The chain's CDR3 is CASSTDGDYGYTF. In DNA, the CDR3 is TGTGCCAGCAGTACAGACGGAGACTATGGCTACACCTTC.

This clonotype was seen a handful of times. The chain employs TRBV7-6 and TRBJ1-5, with no clear D. The germline V gene has CDR1 SGHVS and CDR2 FNYEAQ. The CDR3 sequence is 15 residues long. V lost 1 base to trimming and J lost 3 bases, with 10 bases between them. The CDR3 sequence: CASSLGGQVNQPQHF. The CDR3 DNA follows: TGTGCCAGCAGCTTAGGCGGGCAGGTCAATCAGCCCCAGCATTTT.

The genes are TRBV18 and TRBJ2-3; D possibly corresponds to TRBD1 (6 bases). The ends were cut back, 3 bases at V and 2 bases at J, with 12 bases in the middle. CDR3 length equals 15 residues. Germline lookup yields CDR1 KGHSH and CDR2 LQKENI. CDR3 amino acids: CASSPSDSFTDTQYF. For the CDR3, the DNA is TGTGCCAGCTCACCCTCGGACAGCTTCACAGATACGCAGTATTTT.

This clonotype occurred many times. The chain combines TRBV7-2 with TRBJ1-1; D might be TRBD1 (6 bases). Germline V CDR1 and CDR2: SGHTA, FQGNSA. Trimming removed 1 base at V and 4 bases at J, with 13 bases between. This CDR3 contains 15 residues. The CDR3 spells CASSLEAGAGTEAFF. CDR3 coding DNA: TGTGCCAGCAGCTTAGAGGCAGGGGCAGGCACTGAAGCTTTCTTT.

The chain combines TRBV7-2 with TRBJ1-5, with D maybe TRBD1 (5 bases). The CDR3 is 15 residues long. V was pared by 5 bases and J by 2 bases, with 13 bases between. CDR1 and CDR2 (germline): SGHTA, FQGNSA. CDR3 in amino acids: CASSRDGGGNQPQHF. The CDR3 DNA sequence: TGTGCCAGCAGCCGCGACGGGGGGGGCAATCAGCCCCAGCATTTT.

In this sample, this clonotype turned up a few times. The chain recombines TRBV5-1 with TRBJ1-1; D uncertain. Per germline, CDR1 SGHRS and CDR2 YFSETQ. The CDR3 covers 16 residues. The ends were cut back, 2 bases at V and 1 base at J, with 15 bases in the middle. The CDR3 sequence: CASSFPWTNSNTEAFF. In DNA, the CDR3 is TGCGCCAGCAGCTTCCCGTGGACGAACTCGAACACTGAAGCTTTCTTT.

There are a few counts of this clonotype. The chain combines TRBV20-1 with TRBJ2-2, with TRBD2 as a possible D gene (5 bases). The V gene's germline CDR1 is DFQATT and CDR2 SNEGSKA (reference sequence). This CDR3 contains 13 residues. Trimming shortened V by 7 bases and J by 5 bases, and 14 bases separated the two germline ends. The CDR3 coding sequence is TGCAGTGGGGGTAATCCGGGGACCGGGGAGCTGTTTTTT. This sequence encodes CSGGNPGTGELFF.

The sample holds a few counts of this clonotype. The chain carries TRBV12-5 and TRBJ1-2, with a possible D match to TRBD1 (5 bases). CDR1 and CDR2 (germline): LGHNT, FRNRAP. The V gene lost 0 bases and the J gene lost 2 bases, with 16 bases spanning the gap. The CDR3 runs to 17 residues. The CDR3 DNA reads TGTGCTAGTGGTTTGGTTGTCGACAGACGAAGCAACTATGGCTACACCTTC. Translated, it gives CASGLVVDRRSNYGYTF.

This clonotype was seen only a few times. V is TRBV5-4 and J is TRBJ1-1; 8 nucleotides line up with TRBD1. The CDR3 has 11 amino acids. Germline CDR1 SGHNT, CDR2 YYREEE (reference sequence). Trimming removed 8 bases from V and 7 bases from J; junction bases left unmatched: 4. This chain's CDR3 is CASDRGGEAFF. The CDR3 DNA sequence: TGTGCCAGTGACAGGGGCGGTGAAGCTTTCTTT.

This clonotype was seen a handful of times. V and J are TRBV11-2 and TRBJ2-3, with D perhaps TRBD1 (5 bases). This CDR3 has 15 amino acids. Trimming took off 3 bases at V and 5 bases at J, with 15 bases between the two ends. Germline lookup yields CDR1 SGHAT and CDR2 FQNNGV. CDR3 region: CASSLGPRGGDTQYF. CDR3 sequence (DNA): TGTGCCAGCAGCTTGGGGCCACGAGGCGGAGATACGCAGTATTTT.